One and the same sample provided the 2 T cell receptor beta chains below, sequenced in a study of beta chain features in type 1 diabetes. General study findings and limits: TCRB CDR3 length was moderately but significantly reduced in all four CD4+ subsets of Type 1 diabetes patients.

For these TCRs, the target antigens are not known. Sequencing targeted expressed TCRB transcripts, as all isolated RNA had been reverse transcribed. The data were produced by immunoSEQ multiplex PCR, yet TCRdb's version contains in-frame clones alone and is incomplete. The data hold 550,000 to 850,000 clones, with roughly 12% observed a single time. Sequencing was carried out using naive CD4+ T cells from blood. These receptors were obtained from a man between 18 and 35 years old with type 1 diabetes.

V and J are TRBV5-1 and TRBJ2-5, with D possibly being TRBD1 or TRBD2 (5 bases each). Trimming shortened V by 0 bases and J by 5 bases, and 14 bases separated the two germline ends. Germline V gene lookup returns CDR1 SGHRS and CDR2 YFSETQ. The CDR3 sequence is 15 residues long. CDR3 coding DNA: TGCGCCAGCAGCTTGGGAGGGGTCGCAAGGGAGACCCAGTACTTC. It codes for CASSLGGVARETQYF.

V and J are TRBV6-5 and TRBJ2-7; possibly TRBD1 or TRBD2 for D (5 bases each). Germline CDR1 and CDR2: MNHEY and SVGAGI. The V gene lost 6 bases and the J gene lost 5 bases, with 17 bases spanning the gap. The CDR3 loop spans 14 amino acids. The CDR3 sequence is CASSTSRDVNEQYF. The CDR3 nucleotides are TGTGCCAGCAGCACAAGCCGGGACGTGAACGAGCAGTACTTC.